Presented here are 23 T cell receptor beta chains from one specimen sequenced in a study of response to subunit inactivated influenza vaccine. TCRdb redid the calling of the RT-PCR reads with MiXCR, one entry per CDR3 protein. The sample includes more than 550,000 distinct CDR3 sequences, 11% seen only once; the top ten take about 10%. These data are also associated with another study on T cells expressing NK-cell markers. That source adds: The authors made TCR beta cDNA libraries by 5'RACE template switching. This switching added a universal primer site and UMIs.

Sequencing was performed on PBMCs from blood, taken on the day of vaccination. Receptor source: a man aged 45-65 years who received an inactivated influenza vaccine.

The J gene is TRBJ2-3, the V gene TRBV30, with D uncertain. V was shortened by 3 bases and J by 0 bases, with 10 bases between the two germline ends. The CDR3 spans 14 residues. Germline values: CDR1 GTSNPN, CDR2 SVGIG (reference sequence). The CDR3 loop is CAWRMSGSTDTQYF. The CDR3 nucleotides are TGTGCCTGGAGGATGTCGGGTAGCACAGATACGCAGTATTTT.

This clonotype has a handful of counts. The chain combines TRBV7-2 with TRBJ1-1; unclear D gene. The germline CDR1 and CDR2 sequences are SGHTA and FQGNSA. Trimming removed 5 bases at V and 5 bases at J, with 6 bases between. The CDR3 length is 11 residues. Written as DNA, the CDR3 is TGTGCCAGCAGCGATGGTACTGAAGCTTTCTTT. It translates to CASSDGTEAFF.

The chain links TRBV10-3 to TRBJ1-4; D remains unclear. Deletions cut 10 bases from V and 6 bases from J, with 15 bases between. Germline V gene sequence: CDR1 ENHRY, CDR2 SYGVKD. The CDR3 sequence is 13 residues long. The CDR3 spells CATRTGSDEKLFF. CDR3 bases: TGTGCCACGAGGACGGGGAGCGATGAAAAACTGTTTTTT.

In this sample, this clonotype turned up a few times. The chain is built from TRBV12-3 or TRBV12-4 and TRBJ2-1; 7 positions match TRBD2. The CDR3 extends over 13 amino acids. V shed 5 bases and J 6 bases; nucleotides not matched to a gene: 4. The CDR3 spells CASSRGVGNEQFF. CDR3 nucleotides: TGTGCCAGCAGTCGGGGGGTTGGCAATGAGCAGTTCTTC.

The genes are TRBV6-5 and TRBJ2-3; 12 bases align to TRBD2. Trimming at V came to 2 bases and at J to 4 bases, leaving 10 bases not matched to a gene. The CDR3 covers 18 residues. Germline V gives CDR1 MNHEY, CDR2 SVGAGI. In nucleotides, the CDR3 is TGTGCCAGCAGTTACAATACACCGGGACTAGCGGGTTCAGATACGCAGTATTTT. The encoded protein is CASSYNTPGLAGSDTQYF.

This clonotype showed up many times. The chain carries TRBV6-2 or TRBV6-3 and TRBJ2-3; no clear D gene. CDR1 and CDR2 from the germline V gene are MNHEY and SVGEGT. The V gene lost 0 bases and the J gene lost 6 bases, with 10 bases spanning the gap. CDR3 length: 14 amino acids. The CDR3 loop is CASSYSKPQDTQYF. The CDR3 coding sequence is TGTGCCAGCAGTTACTCGAAGCCTCAGGATACGCAGTATTTT.

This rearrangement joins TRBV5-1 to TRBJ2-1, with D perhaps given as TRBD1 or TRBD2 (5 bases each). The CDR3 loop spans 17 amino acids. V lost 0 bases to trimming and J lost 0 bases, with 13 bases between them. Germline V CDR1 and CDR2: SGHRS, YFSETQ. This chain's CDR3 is CASSLVYRGSSYNEQFF. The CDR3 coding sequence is TGCGCCAGCAGCTTGGTTTATCGGGGCAGCTCCTACAATGAGCAGTTCTTC.

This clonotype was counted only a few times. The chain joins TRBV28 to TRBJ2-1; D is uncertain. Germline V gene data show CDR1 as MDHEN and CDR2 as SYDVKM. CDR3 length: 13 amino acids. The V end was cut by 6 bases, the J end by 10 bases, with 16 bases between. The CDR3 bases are TGTGCCAGCAGGCCCGCCTTGAGGAGCGAGCAGTTCTTC. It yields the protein CASRPALRSEQFF.

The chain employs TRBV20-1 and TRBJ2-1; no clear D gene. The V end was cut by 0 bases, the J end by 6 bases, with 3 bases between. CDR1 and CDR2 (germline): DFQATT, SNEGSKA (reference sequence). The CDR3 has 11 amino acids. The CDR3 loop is CSARDLNEQFF. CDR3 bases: TGCAGTGCTAGAGACCTCAATGAGCAGTTCTTC.

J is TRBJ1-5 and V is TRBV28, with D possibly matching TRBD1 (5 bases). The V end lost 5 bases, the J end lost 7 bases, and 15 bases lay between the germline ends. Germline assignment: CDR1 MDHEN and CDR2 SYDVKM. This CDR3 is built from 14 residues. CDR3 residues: CASSSRWGGQPQHF. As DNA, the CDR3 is TGTGCCAGCAGTAGTCGGTGGGGCGGACAGCCCCAGCATTTT.

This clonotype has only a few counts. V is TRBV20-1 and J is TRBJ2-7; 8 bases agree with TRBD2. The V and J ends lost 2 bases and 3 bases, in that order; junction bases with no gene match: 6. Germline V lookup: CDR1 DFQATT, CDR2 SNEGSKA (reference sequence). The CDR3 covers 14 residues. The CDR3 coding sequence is TGCAGTGCTAGAACCACTAGCGGACTCTACGAGCAGTACTTC. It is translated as CSARTTSGLYEQYF.

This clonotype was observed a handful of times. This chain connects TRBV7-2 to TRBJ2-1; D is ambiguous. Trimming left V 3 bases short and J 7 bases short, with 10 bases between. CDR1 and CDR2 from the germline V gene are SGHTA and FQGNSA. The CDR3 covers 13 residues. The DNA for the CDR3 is TGTGCCAGCAGCTTGTCACCAGTTAATGAGCAGTTCTTC. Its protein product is CASSLSPVNEQFF.

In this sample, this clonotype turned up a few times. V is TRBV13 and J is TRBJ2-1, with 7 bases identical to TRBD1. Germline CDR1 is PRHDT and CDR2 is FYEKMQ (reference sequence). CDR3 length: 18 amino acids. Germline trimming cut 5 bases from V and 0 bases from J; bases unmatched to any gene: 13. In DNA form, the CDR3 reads TGTGCCAGCAGCCCTAGCCTGCCGGACAGGAGCTCCTACAATGAGCAGTTCTTC. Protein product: CASSPSLPDRSSYNEQFF.

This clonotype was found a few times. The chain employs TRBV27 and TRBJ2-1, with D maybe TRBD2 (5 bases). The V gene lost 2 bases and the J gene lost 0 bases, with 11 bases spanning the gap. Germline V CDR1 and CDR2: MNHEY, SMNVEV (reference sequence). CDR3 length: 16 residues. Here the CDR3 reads CASSLISGPSYNEQFF. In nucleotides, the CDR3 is TGTGCCAGCAGTTTAATCAGCGGTCCCTCCTACAATGAGCAGTTCTTC.

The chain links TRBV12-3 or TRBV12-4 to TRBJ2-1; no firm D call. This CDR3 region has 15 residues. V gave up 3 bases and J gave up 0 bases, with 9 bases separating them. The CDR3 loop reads CASSFSTISYNEQFF. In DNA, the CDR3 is TGTGCCAGCAGTTTTTCCACTATCTCCTACAATGAGCAGTTCTTC.

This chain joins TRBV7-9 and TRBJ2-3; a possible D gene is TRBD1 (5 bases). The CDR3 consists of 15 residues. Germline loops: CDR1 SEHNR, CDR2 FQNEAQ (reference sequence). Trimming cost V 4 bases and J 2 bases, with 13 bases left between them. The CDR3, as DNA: TGTGCCAGCAGCTCCTATAGGACAACCACAGATACGCAGTATTTT. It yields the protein CASSSYRTTTDTQYF.

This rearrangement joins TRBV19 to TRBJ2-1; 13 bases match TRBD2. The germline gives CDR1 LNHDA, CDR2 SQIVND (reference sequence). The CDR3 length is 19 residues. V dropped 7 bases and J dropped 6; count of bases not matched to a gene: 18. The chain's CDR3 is CASTSEGLAGFVEFNEQFF. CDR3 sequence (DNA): TGTGCCAGTACCTCAGAGGGACTAGCGGGGTTCGTGGAGTTCAATGAGCAGTTCTTC.

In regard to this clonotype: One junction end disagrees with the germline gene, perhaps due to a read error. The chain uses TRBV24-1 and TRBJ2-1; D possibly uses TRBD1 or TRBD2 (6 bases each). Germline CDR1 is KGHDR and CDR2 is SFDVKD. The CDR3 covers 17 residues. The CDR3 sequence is CATCDSVGGLGYNEQFF. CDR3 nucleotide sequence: TGTGCCACCTGTGATTCCGTAGGGGGGCTTGGTTACAATGAGCAGTTCTTC.

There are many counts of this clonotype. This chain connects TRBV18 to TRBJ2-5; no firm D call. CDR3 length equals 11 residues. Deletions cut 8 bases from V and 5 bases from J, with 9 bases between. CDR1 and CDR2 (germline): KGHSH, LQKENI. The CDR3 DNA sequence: TGTGCCAGCAGCCCCCGGGAGACCCAGTACTTC. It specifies CASSPRETQYF.

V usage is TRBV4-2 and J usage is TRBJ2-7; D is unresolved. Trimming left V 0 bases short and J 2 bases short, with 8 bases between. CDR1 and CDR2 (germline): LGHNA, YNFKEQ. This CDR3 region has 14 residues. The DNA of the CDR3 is TGTGCCAGCAGCCAAGATCTGTGGACCTACGAGCAGTACTTC. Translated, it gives CASSQDLWTYEQYF.

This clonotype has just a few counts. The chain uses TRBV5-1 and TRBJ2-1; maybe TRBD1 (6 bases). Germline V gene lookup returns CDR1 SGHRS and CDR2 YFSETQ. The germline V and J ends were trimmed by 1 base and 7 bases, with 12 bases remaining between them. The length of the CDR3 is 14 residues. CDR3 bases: TGCGCCAGCAGCTTGAGGCAGGGGCCTAATGAGCAGTTCTTC. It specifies CASSLRQGPNEQFF. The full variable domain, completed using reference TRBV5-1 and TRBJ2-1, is KAGVTQTPRYLIKTRGQQVTLSCSPISGHRSVSWYQQTPGQGLQFLFEYFSETQRNKGNFPGRFSGRQFSNSRSEMNVSTLELGDSALYLCASSLRQGPNEQFFGPGTRLTVL.

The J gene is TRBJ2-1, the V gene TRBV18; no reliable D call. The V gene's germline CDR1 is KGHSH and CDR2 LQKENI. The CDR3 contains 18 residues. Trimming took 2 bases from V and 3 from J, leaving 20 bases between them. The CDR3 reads CASSPSLGWGSHYNEQFF. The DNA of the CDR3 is TGTGCCAGCTCACCATCGTTAGGCTGGGGAAGCCACTACAATGAGCAGTTCTTC.

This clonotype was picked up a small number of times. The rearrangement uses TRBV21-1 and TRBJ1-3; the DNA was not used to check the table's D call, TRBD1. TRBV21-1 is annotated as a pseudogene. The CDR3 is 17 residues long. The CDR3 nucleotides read TGTGCCAGCAGCAAAGTCGGGACGGAAAGCTCTGGAAACACCATATATTTT. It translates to CASSKVGTESSGNTIYF.